The sample holds many counts of the clone carrying this TCR beta chain. Antigen: not known. This sample is drawn from a study of T cells in Graves' hyperthyroidism and ophthalmopathy. Study-level background: Peripheral blood samples were taken at initial diagnosis, prior to any treatment. Study-level findings and limits: Onset of ophthalmopathy came a median approximately 6.9 months after the model predicted it.

RNA transcripts served as the template for amplifying TCR beta CDR3 regions. During a first-round RT-PCR of the TCR CDR3, the HTBI primer set was used. TCRdb recomputed calls from the multiplex PCR reads with MiXCR, one row per CDR3 protein. Here the sample spans under 550,000 distinct CDR3 sequences, around 13% being singletons. Graves' hyperthyroidism was deemed stable absent ophthalmopathy progression within 18 months. The authors obtained PBMCs from 10 ml of fresh peripheral blood. The specimen was blood. This receptor was taken from a woman aged 18-29 years with Graves' hyperthyroidism.

The CDR3 reads CANGQASYNEQFF. The CDR3 bases are TGTGCCAATGGACAGGCGAGCTACAATGAGCAGTTCTTC. The chain couples TRBV2 to TRBJ2-1; 7 bases are a match to TRBD1. The CDR3 has 13 amino acids. Per the germline V gene, CDR1 is SNHLY and CDR2 is FYNNEI. V lost 10 bases and J lost 3; bases outside the gene matches: 6.